A single sample gave rise to the 11 T cell receptor beta chains below, sequenced in a study of metastatic and nonmetastatic thyroid tumors. All patients were treatment-naive before thyroid surgery. Via MiXCR, TCRdb re-called the PCR reads. The table has roughly 83,000 clones, 15% seen once. The sequenced sample was blood. The receptor set was obtained from a female donor with papillary thyroid cancer or a benign thyroid nodule (not recorded which). Some clones in this sample may be carry-over from other donors' samples.

At least ten counts were recorded for this clone. The chain recombines TRBV25-1 with TRBJ2-4; possible D gene TRBD1, 6 bases. The ends were cut back, 5 bases at V and 6 bases at J, with 14 bases in the middle. CDR1 and CDR2 from the germline V gene are MGHDK and SYGVNS. CDR3 size: 14 residues. CDR3 bases: TGTGCCAGCAGTCACAGGGACGGAGGAAACATTCAGTACTTC. Its protein is CASSHRDGGNIQYF.

Details on this clone: A read error is possible here, since a much larger clone lies one base away. J is TRBJ2-1 and V is TRBV20-1; 7 bases are shared with TRBD2. The CDR3 totals 13 residues. CDR1 is DFQATT and CDR2 is SNEGSKA in the germline V gene (reference sequence). Written as DNA, the CDR3 is TGCAGTGCTCCCCTAGCGGTCAGGAATGAGCAGTTATTC. Its translation: CSAPLAVRNEQLF.

V usage is TRBV7-3 and J usage is TRBJ2-1, with D possibly being TRBD1 (5 bases). Germline CDR1 is SGHTA and CDR2 is FQGTGA. This CDR3 comprises 15 residues. V was cut by 7 bases and J by 5 bases, with 18 bases left in between. The CDR3 is CASILDNTRHNEQFF. CDR3 sequence (DNA): TGTGCCAGCATCTTGGACAACACGCGACACAATGAGCAGTTCTTC.

This clone was seen ten or more times. The chain has TRBV24-1 and TRBJ2-1; tentative D call: TRBD2 (7 bases). Germline CDR1 KGHDR, CDR2 SFDVKD. The V end lost 4 bases, the J end lost 8 bases, and 14 bases lay between the germline ends. The CDR3 loop spans 14 amino acids. CDR3 sequence: CATSDLGGGYEQFF. For the CDR3, the DNA is TGTGCCACCAGTGACCTAGGGGGGGGCTATGAGCAGTTCTTC.

This clone was recorded once. V usage is TRBV5-6 and J usage is TRBJ2-5; D may be TRBD1 or TRBD2 (6 bases each). The V gene's germline CDR1 is SGHDT and CDR2 YYEEEE. Between the trimmed V and J ends, which lost 7 bases and 10 bases, there was a span of 17 bases. The CDR3 is 12 amino acids. CDR3 in DNA: TGTGCCAGCCAGGGGCAGGTCGGGAGCCAGTACTTC. The encoded protein is CASQGQVGSQYF.

This clone was found many times. The J gene is TRBJ2-3, the V gene TRBV20-1, with 7 bases identical to TRBD2. The length of the CDR3 is 16 residues. CDR1 and CDR2 (germline): DFQATT, SNEGSKA (reference sequence). V trimming: 4 bases; J trimming: 3 bases; junction bases outside the gene matches: 13. The CDR3 sequence: CSAISSGRLWTDTQYF. CDR3 bases: TGCAGTGCTATAAGTAGCGGGCGTCTCTGGACAGATACGCAGTATTTT.

This clone was picked up many times. The chain carries TRBV7-2 and TRBJ2-1, with 7 bases that match TRBD2. Germline CDR1 and CDR2: SGHTA and FQGNSA. V lost 1 base, J lost 2 bases, and 5 bases stayed unmatched. The CDR3 runs 16 residues. The CDR3 loop reads CASSLGEGMAYNEQFF. The CDR3 DNA is TGTGCCAGCAGCTTAGGGGAGGGTATGGCCTACAATGAGCAGTTCTTC.

Worth noting for this clone: A much larger clonotype is one base distant, so this may be a read error. The genes are TRBV5-1 and TRBJ1-1, with D tentatively TRBD1 (6 bases). Germline V gene lookup returns CDR1 SGHRS and CDR2 YFSETQ. The CDR3 extends over 14 amino acids. Trimming cost V 0 bases and J 5 bases, with 11 bases left between them. The CDR3 reads CASSLGTVGTEAFF. The CDR3 DNA reads TGCGCCAGCAGCTTGGGGACAGTGGGGACTGAAGCTTTCTTT.

Concerning this clone: The junction departs from the called germline gene at one end, perhaps through a read error. This sequence joins TRBV7-9 and TRBJ1-4; D unresolved. CDR1 is SEHNR and CDR2 is FQNEAQ in the germline V gene (reference sequence). This CDR3 comprises 16 residues. CDR3 amino acids: CASSRGRRSSFEKLLF. CDR3 coding DNA: TGTGCCAGCAGCCGTGGCAGACGGAGCTCATTTGAAAAACTGCTTTTT.

This clone was detected ten times or more. V gene TRBV5-1 combines with J gene TRBJ1-4, with a tentative D call TRBD1 (5 bases). V was shortened by 0 bases and J by 5 bases, with 14 bases between the two germline ends. Looked up from germline, CDR1 is SGHRS and CDR2 is YFSETQ. This CDR3 has 16 amino acids. The CDR3 spells CASSLAVRGGNEKLFF. CDR3 in DNA: TGCGCCAGCAGCTTGGCCGTTCGCGGGGGGAATGAAAAACTGTTTTTT.

The CDR3 protein is CASSMAGHTGELFF. The CDR3 DNA sequence: TGTGCCAGTAGTATGGCGGGACATACCGGGGAGCTGTTTTTT. The chain is built from TRBV19 and TRBJ2-2; perhaps D is TRBD1 or TRBD2 (6 bases each). In germline, CDR1 is LNHDA, CDR2 SQIVND (reference sequence). The length of the CDR3 is 14 residues. Trimming removed 3 bases at V and 5 bases at J, with 10 bases between.